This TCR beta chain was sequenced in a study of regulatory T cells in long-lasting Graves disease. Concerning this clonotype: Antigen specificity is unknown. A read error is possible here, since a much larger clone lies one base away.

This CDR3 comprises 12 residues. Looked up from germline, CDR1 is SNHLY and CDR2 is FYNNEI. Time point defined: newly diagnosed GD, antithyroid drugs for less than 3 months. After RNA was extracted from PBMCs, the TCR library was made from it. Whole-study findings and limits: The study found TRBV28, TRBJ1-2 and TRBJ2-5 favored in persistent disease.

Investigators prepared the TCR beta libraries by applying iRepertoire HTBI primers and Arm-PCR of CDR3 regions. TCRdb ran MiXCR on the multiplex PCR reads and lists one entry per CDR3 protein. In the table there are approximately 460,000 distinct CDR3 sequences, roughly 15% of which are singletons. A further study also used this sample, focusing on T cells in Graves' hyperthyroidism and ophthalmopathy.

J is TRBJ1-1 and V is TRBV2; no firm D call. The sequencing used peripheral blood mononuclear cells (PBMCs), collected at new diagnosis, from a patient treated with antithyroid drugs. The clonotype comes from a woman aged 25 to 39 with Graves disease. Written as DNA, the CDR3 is TGTGCCAGCAGGGAAGGGATGGCTGAAGCTCTCTTT. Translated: CASREGMAEALF.